These 10 T cell receptor beta chains were all obtained from the same sample, sequenced in a study of post-analysis software for immune sequencing data. Findings and limits, study-wide: Controls showed lower frequencies than patients for a handful of TRBV segments, and TRBV5-6, TRBV5-1 and TRBV20-1 were among these.

Their cognate antigens are unknown. Tagging with unique molecular identifiers was a feature of the TCR beta cDNA libraries. TCRdb re-derived calls from the PCR reads in MiXCR, one entry per CDR3 protein. The sample lists some 890,000 distinct CDR3 sequences; 53% were seen once. Sequenced: blood. These TCRs come from a girl aged 10 to 17 with multiple sclerosis.

Written as DNA, the CDR3 is TGTGCCAGCAGCCAAGGTGGGACAGGGGGGTTCAATGAGCAGTTCTTC. Encoded protein: CASSQGGTGGFNEQFF. V is TRBV3-1 and J is TRBJ2-1; 11 bases are a match to TRBD1. The length of the CDR3 is 16 residues. With V trimmed by 1 base and J by 6 bases, 5 bases remained unmatched. CDR1 is LGHDT, CDR2 YNNKEL, per germline (reference sequence).

The chain joins TRBV20-1 to TRBJ2-1; 8 nucleotides line up with TRBD2. The trim removed 5 bases at V and 6 bases at J, leaving 15 bases unmatched. The CDR3 is 16 residues long. Germline V gene data show CDR1 as DFQATT and CDR2 as SNEGSKA (reference sequence). The CDR3 loop reads CSASSSGTRRGNEQFF. The CDR3 region has the DNA TGCAGTGCTTCGAGCTCCGGGACTAGACGGGGCAATGAGCAGTTCTTC.

This chain links TRBV20-1 with TRBJ2-5; TRBD2 aligns across 11 bases. Per germline, CDR1 DFQATT and CDR2 SNEGSKA (reference sequence). The length of the CDR3 is 15 residues. V was pared by 6 bases and J by 2 bases, with 8 bases of the junction left unmatched. CDR3 nucleotide sequence: TGCAGTGCGATAGGGACTAGCGGCCGACAAGAGACCCAGTACTTC. It translates to CSAIGTSGRQETQYF.

The chain links TRBV5-1 to TRBJ2-6, with D possibly called TRBD1 or TRBD2 (6 bases each). V lost 3 bases and J lost 1, with 17 bases in between. Germline CDR1 SGHRS, CDR2 YFSETQ. CDR3 size: 18 residues. CDR3 in amino acids: CASSWVGGAPSGANVLTF. The CDR3 bases are TGCGCCAGCAGCTGGGTCGGGGGCGCCCCGTCTGGGGCCAACGTCCTGACTTTC.

The J gene is TRBJ2-7, the V gene TRBV12-3 or TRBV12-4; 12 nucleotides match TRBD2. The CDR3 loop spans 18 amino acids. Trimming took 0 bases from V and 1 from J; bases not matched to a gene: 7. CDR3 DNA: TGTGCCAGCAGTTTAGCCCGACTAGCGGGAGCCCAATCCTACGAGCAGTACTTC. Amino acid sequence: CASSLARLAGAQSYEQYF.

V is TRBV14 and J is TRBJ2-1, with D perhaps matching TRBD2 (6 bases). V shed 2 bases and J shed 7 bases, with 9 bases lying between them. The germline gives CDR1 SGHDN, CDR2 FVKESK. This CDR3 is built from 13 residues. Here the CDR3 reads CASSQIGTNEQFF. CDR3 nucleotide sequence: TGTGCCAGCAGCCAAATCGGGACTAATGAGCAGTTCTTC.

The V gene is TRBV6-2 or TRBV6-3, the J gene TRBJ2-5; possible D gene TRBD2, 5 bases. CDR3 size: 17 residues. Germline V gene data show CDR1 as MNHEY and CDR2 as SVGEGT. With 6 bases removed from V and 3 bases from J, the gap between germline ends came to 23 bases. CDR3: CASRPTRLSGLEETQYF. DNA for the CDR3: TGTGCCAGCAGACCCACCCGTTTGTCGGGGTTAGAAGAGACCCAGTACTTC.

This clonotype showed up just a few times. The rearrangement uses TRBV5-1 and TRBJ2-3; 11 nucleotides line up with TRBD2. V lost 0 bases, J lost 2 bases, and 5 bases stayed unmatched. CDR1 is SGHRS and CDR2 is YFSETQ in the germline V gene. The CDR3 is made up of 17 amino acids. CDR3 nucleotide sequence: TGCGCCAGCAGCTTGGGTTTACTAGCGGGGGTCACAGATACGCAGTATTTT. It yields the protein CASSLGLLAGVTDTQYF.

The chain has TRBV3-1 and TRBJ1-5; no clear D gene. Trimming removed 3 bases at V and 1 base at J, with 7 bases between. The CDR3 consists of 14 residues. Looked up from germline, CDR1 is LGHDT and CDR2 is YNNKEL (reference sequence). In DNA form, the CDR3 reads TGTGCCAGCAGCCAGGGGTTGAGCAATCAGCCCCAGCATTTT. It specifies CASSQGLSNQPQHF.

The V and J genes are TRBV9 and TRBJ2-7, with 7 bases lining up with TRBD2. Germline V gene lookup returns CDR1 SGDLS and CDR2 YYNGEE. The CDR3 has 14 amino acids. The V and J ends lost 2 bases and 3 bases, in that order; junction bases with no gene match: 5. The CDR3 sequence: CASSVGEGFYEQYF. CDR3 nucleotide sequence: TGTGCCAGCAGCGTTGGGGAGGGTTTCTACGAGCAGTACTTC. Full variable domain (remainder filled in from reference TRBV9 and TRBJ2-7): DSGVTQTPKHLITATGQRVTLRCSPRSGDLSVYWYQQSLDQGLQFLIQYYNGEERAKGNILERFSAQQFPDLHSELNLSSLELGDSALYFCASSVGEGFYEQYFGPGTRLTVT.